The next 4 T cell receptor beta chains were all read from a single sample in a study of early T cells in non-severe SARS-CoV-2 infection (dated by TCRdb to the early 2020s). Library preparation was by 5' RACE. TCRdb lists the instrument as NextSeq 500. TCRdb cleaned the public reads at Q25 with fastp, built clones with MiXCR and kept in-frame beta chains. One record per CDR3 amino acid sequence lists the most common genes and DNA. This sample gives 53,000 or so distinct CDR3 sequences in total; roughly 7.7% of them show up just once. Together, the top ten hold 5.8% of the sample. Sequencing input: whole blood. These receptors were obtained from an adult who was a healthcare worker with PCR-confirmed SARS-CoV-2 infection or an uninfected control (not recorded which).

This clonotype was seen a handful of times. J is TRBJ1-5 and V is TRBV19; possibly TRBD1 for D (6 bases). Germline values: CDR1 LNHDA, CDR2 SQIVND (reference sequence). The CDR3 length is 16 residues. The V end lost 4 bases, the J end lost 0 bases, and 13 bases lay between the germline ends. The CDR3 sequence is CASSRIRTDSNQPQHF. CDR3 nucleotide sequence: TGTGCCAGTAGTAGAATACGGACAGATAGCAATCAGCCCCAGCATTTT.

This clonotype has at least ten counts. This chain uses TRBV20-1 with TRBJ2-7; 13 positions agree with TRBD2. V shed 5 bases, J shed 4 bases, and the junction held 5 bases outside the gene matches. Germline values: CDR1 DFQATT, CDR2 SNEGSKA (reference sequence). This CDR3 has 14 amino acids. The CDR3 DNA is TGCAGTGCTCCCATACTAGCGGGGGGGTACGAGCAGTACTTC. Its translation: CSAPILAGGYEQYF.

This chain uses TRBV4-3 with TRBJ2-2, with TRBD2 as a possible D gene (5 bases). CDR1 LGHNA and CDR2 YSLEER come from the germline V gene. V was pared by 3 bases and J by 3 bases, with 8 bases between. There are 14 residues in the CDR3. The CDR3 DNA reads as TGCGCCAGCAGCCAGTTGGACTACACCGGGGAGCTGTTTTTT. It encodes CASSQLDYTGELFF.

This clonotype was seen at least ten times. The V gene is TRBV5-1, the J gene TRBJ2-1, with D unresolved. This CDR3 comprises 15 residues. Germline V gene sequence: CDR1 SGHRS, CDR2 YFSETQ. The ends were cut back, 0 bases at V and 3 bases at J, with 10 bases in the middle. CDR3 sequence: CASSLAPSNYNEQFF. The CDR3 region has the DNA TGCGCCAGCAGCTTGGCCCCTAGTAACTACAATGAGCAGTTCTTC.